These T cell receptor beta chains were read from a single sample in a study of blood T cell repertoires in COVID-19. Only in-frame clones appear in the TCRdb table, and some are missing; sequencing was by immunoSEQ multiplex PCR. The sample has roughly 400,000 clones, approximately 91% seen once. Material: PBMCs or T cells enriched from blood (not recorded which). The receptor set was obtained from a woman between 18 and 29 years old who had been exposed to COVID-19. Both conserved end residues are part of each CDR3. Fields, in order: CDR3 length, J gene, V gene, clone size, D gene, CDR3 DNA, CDR3 protein. The D gene is left open where the match is weak. Only some rows state a clone size, as once, few, many or a class for expanded clones.

14	TRBJ2-1	TRBV2	.	.	TGTGCCAGCAGTGTACAGGGACCCTACAATGAGCAGTTCTTC	CASSVQGPYNEQFF
15	TRBJ2-7	TRBV6-1	.	TRBD2	TGTGCCAGCAGTGAAGGGGGGGAGGGCCCCTACGAGCAGTACTTC	CASSEGGEGPYEQYF
13	TRBJ2-7	TRBV27	.	.	TGTGCCAGCAGTTTATCGTATACCTACGAGCAGTACTTC	CASSLSYTYEQYF
16	TRBJ2-1	TRBV5-4	.	.	TGTGCCAGCAGCTCCCGGGACTCCCAAAACCTGCATGAGCAGTTCTTC	CASSSRDSQNLHEQFF
16	TRBJ2-1	TRBV7-3	.	TRBD2	TGTGCCAGCAGCTTAATGGCTAGCGGGGGGTCCAAGGGGCAGTTCTTC	CASSLMASGGSKGQFF
13	TRBJ1-5	TRBV30	.	.	TGTGCCTGGAGTGTACAAGATCGGAGTCCCCAGCATTTT	CAWSVQDRSPQHF
16	TRBJ1-2	TRBV12-2	once	.	TGTGCAAGTCGCTTAGTCCGGGGAGCCCCGGGCTATGGCTACACCTTC	CASRLVRGAPGYGYTF
13	TRBJ2-1	TRBV6-4	.	.	TGTGCCAGCAGGAGGACAAGCCTTAGTGAGCAGTTCTTC	CASRRTSLSEQFF
16	TRBJ1-1	TRBV21-1	few	.	TGTGCCAGCAGCAAAGAGGGCGTCAGGGGGCTTGAGGAAGCTTTCTTT	CASSKEGVRGLEEAFF
14	TRBJ2-1	TRBV6-6	.	TRBD2	TGTGCCAGCAGGGCCGGGACTAGGGGGAATGAGCAGTTCTTC	CASRAGTRGNEQFF
12	TRBJ1-2	TRBV6-5	.	.	TGTGCCAGCAGGAATAGTCCTTATGGCTACACCTTC	CASRNSPYGYTF
14	TRBJ2-1	TRBV27	.	TRBD2	TGTGCCAGCAGTTTTGGGGGGGGGATCAATGAGCAGTTCTTC	CASSFGGGINEQFF
14	TRBJ1-5	TRBV11-2	.	.	TGTGCCAGCAGCTTAGCCGCAGGCAATCAGCCCCAGCATTTT	CASSLAAGNQPQHF
13	TRBJ2-7	TRBV27	.	TRBD1	TGTGCCAGCAGTTTGCAGGGGGAGTACGAGCAGTACTTC	CASSLQGEYEQYF
15	TRBJ1-2	TRBV19	.	TRBD1	TGTGCCAGTAGTCCAGGACAGGGCATGGGCTATGGCTACACCTTC	CASSPGQGMGYGYTF
19	TRBJ1-5	TRBV28	few	TRBD1	TGTGCCAGCAAGAAATCCCGGGACAGGGGCGCTTATAGCAATCAGCCCCAGCATTTT	CASKKSRDRGAYSNQPQHF
15	TRBJ2-5	TRBV10-1	.	.	TGCGCCAGCAGTGAGACTCAGGTCTCCCAAGAGACCCAGTACTTC	CASSETQVSQETQYF
15	TRBJ2-7	TRBV9	.	.	TGTGCCAGCAGCTCCCAGGGGCAGGGCGGGTACGAGCAGTACTTC	CASSSQGQGGYEQYF
13	TRBJ2-7	TRBV2	once	TRBD1	TGTGCCAGCAGCCGGGACAGGGGTCGCGAGCAGTACTTC	CASSRDRGREQYF
15	TRBJ2-2	TRBV4-3	.	.	TGCGCCAGCAGCCAGATTACAGGCTTAGCCGGGGAGCTGTTTTTT	CASSQITGLAGELFF
14	TRBJ1-1	TRBV28	.	.	TGTGCCAGCAGTTCTGGGCAGATGAACACTGAAGCTTTCTTT	CASSSGQMNTEAFF
15	TRBJ2-7	TRBV7-6	.	TRBD2	TGTGCCAGCAGCTTATACGCGGGAGGAGGCTACGAGCAGTACTTC	CASSLYAGGGYEQYF
13	TRBJ1-2	TRBV6-5	.	.	TGTGCCAGCAGTTTTAATACTAACTATGGCTACACCTTC	CASSFNTNYGYTF
16	TRBJ2-1	TRBV3-1/TRBV3-2	.	TRBD2	TGTGCCAGCAGCCTAAAAGCGGGGGGAAACTCCAATGAGCAGTTCTTC	CASSLKAGGNSNEQFF
12	TRBJ2-1	TRBV28	.	TRBD1	TGTGCCAGCACTCGGGGAGGGACAGGGTTCCTCTTC	CASTRGGTGFLF
15	TRBJ2-2	TRBV7-8	.	.	TGTGCCAGCAGCTTAGGACTAGGGGATACCGGGGAGCTGTTTTTT	CASSLGLGDTGELFF
13	TRBJ1-2	TRBV28	.	.	TGTGCCAGCAGACATCAACAGGTCTATGGCTACACCTTC	CASRHQQVYGYTF
17	TRBJ1-3	TRBV19	.	TRBD1	TGTGCCAGTAGTAACTGGAACCGGGACAGGGCTGGAAACACCATATATTTT	CASSNWNRDRAGNTIYF
14	TRBJ1-5	TRBV6-1	.	.	TGTGCCAGCAGAGAAGACCAGGGATCTCAGCCCCAGCATTTT	CASREDQGSQPQHF
14	TRBJ2-2	TRBV5-6	.	.	TGTGCCAGCAGCTTCCCGGACACCACCGGGGAGCTGTTTTTT	CASSFPDTTGELFF
14	TRBJ2-3	TRBV27	once	TRBD1	TGTGCCAGCAGTTTCCGACAGGGGACAGATACGCAGTATTTT	CASSFRQGTDTQYF
11	TRBJ1-3	TRBV28	.	.	TGTGCCAGCAGTTTCAGAAACACCATATATTTT	CASSFRNTIYF
16	TRBJ2-3	TRBV5-1	.	TRBD1	TGCGCCAGCAGCAGGGGGGCCGGGACAGGGTCAGATACGCAGTATTTT	CASSRGAGTGSDTQYF
13	TRBJ1-1	TRBV27	.	.	TGTGCCAGCAGTTTGGGGAGAGGCACTGAAGCTTTCTTT	CASSLGRGTEAFF
13	TRBJ1-2	TRBV20-1	once	.	TGCAGTGCTAGTAGCAGGGGCGGCTATGGCTACACCTTC	CSASSRGGYGYTF
12	TRBJ2-3	TRBV11-2	.	.	TGTGCCAGCAGCCCAAACACAGATACGCAGTATTTT	CASSPNTDTQYF
14	TRBJ1-2	TRBV7-9	.	.	TGTGCCAGCAGCTTATCAGGGGCTCCTGGAGGCTACACCTTC	CASSLSGAPGGYTF
13	TRBJ2-1	TRBV28	.	.	TGTGCCAGCAGTTTCAGCTCCTACAATGAGCAGTTCTTC	CASSFSSYNEQFF
13	TRBJ1-2	TRBV29-1	once	.	TGCAGCGTTGAAAGGGGCTGGAGCTATGGCTACACCTTC	CSVERGWSYGYTF
16	TRBJ1-3	TRBV5-1	.	TRBD1	TGCGCCAGCAGCCAGGGACAGACCGGCTCTGGAAACACCATATATTTT	CASSQGQTGSGNTIYF
12	TRBJ2-4	TRBV27	.	.	TGTGCCAGCGGCGCAGGCAAAAACATTCAGTACTTC	CASGAGKNIQYF
10	TRBJ1-2	TRBV19	few	.	TGTGCCAGCCACGGGTATGGCTACACCTTC	CASHGYGYTF
15	TRBJ1-5	TRBV6-5	.	.	TGTGCCAGCAGTTTTTCAGGGTTTAGCAATCAGCCCCAGCATTTT	CASSFSGFSNQPQHF
14	TRBJ2-7	TRBV5-6	.	.	TGTGCCAGTCTCAAGGTAGCGGCACCCTACGAGCAGTACTTC	CASLKVAAPYEQYF
12	TRBJ2-7	TRBV3-1/TRBV3-2	.	.	TGTGCCAGCAGCCAAGTAACTTTCGAGCAGTACTTC	CASSQVTFEQYF
15	TRBJ2-1	TRBV5-6	.	TRBD2	TGTGCCAGCAGCTCGACTAGCGGGTCCAACAATGAGCAGTTCTTC	CASSSTSGSNNEQFF
15	TRBJ2-6	TRBV6-5	.	TRBD1	TGTGCCAGCACTGGACAGGGGGCTGGGGCCAACGTCCTGACTTTC	CASTGQGAGANVLTF
15	TRBJ1-3	TRBV30	.	TRBD1	TGTGCCTGGAGGACCGGGACAGGGGTTGGAAACACCATATATTTT	CAWRTGTGVGNTIYF
16	TRBJ1-6	TRBV4-1	.	TRBD1	TGCGCCAGCAGCCAAGGTCGACAGGGCCCTAATTCACCCCTCCACTTT	CASSQGRQGPNSPLHF
16	TRBJ1-4	TRBV9	.	.	TGTGCCAGCAGCGTATCCAAGGGAGGTGGTAATGAAAAACTGTTTTTT	CASSVSKGGGNEKLFF
16	TRBJ2-3	TRBV5-1	.	TRBD1	TGCGCCAGCAGCTTGGCCGGGACAGGGTATATTGATACGCAGTATTTT	CASSLAGTGYIDTQYF
17	TRBJ1-3	TRBV7-9	.	.	TGTGCCAGCAGCTTAAGCGGGTCCCCCGGAGATGGAAACACCATATATTTT	CASSLSGSPGDGNTIYF
15	TRBJ2-3	TRBV9	.	TRBD2	TGTGCCAGCAGCGTCGGGCTAGCGGGAGGAAGTACGCAGTATTTT	CASSVGLAGGSTQYF
17	TRBJ2-2	TRBV5-1	.	TRBD1	TGCGCCAGCAGCCGCCATGGACAGGGGGCGAACACCGGGGAGCTGTTTTTT	CASSRHGQGANTGELFF
18	TRBJ2-7	TRBV13	.	TRBD2	TGTGCCAGCAGCCCCGCCCTAACTAGCGGGGGATACCCCTACGAGCAGTACTTC	CASSPALTSGGYPYEQYF
15	TRBJ1-2	TRBV3-1/TRBV3-2	.	TRBD1	TGTGCCAGCAGCCAGTGGGGACAGGGATCGGAAGGCTACACCTTC	CASSQWGQGSEGYTF
13	TRBJ1-1	TRBV10-3	.	.	TGTGCCATCAGTGAGGGGGAAAGGCAGGGAGCTTTCTTT	CAISEGERQGAFF
15	TRBJ1-2	TRBV21-1	.	.	.	CASSPWGQGAFGYTF